One sample yielded the 10 T cell receptor beta chains listed below, sequenced in a study of blood T cell repertoires in COVID-19. Assay: immunoSEQ multiplex PCR; the TCRdb copy retains only in-frame clones and omits some. The table has around 100,000 clones, roughly 87% seen once. The sequencing sample was made of peripheral blood. The receptor set was obtained from a man aged 30 to 45 in a cohort sampled during active COVID-19.

This clone was counted a single time. The V gene is TRBV18, the J gene TRBJ2-7; 9 bases match TRBD1. Germline V gene lookup returns CDR1 KGHSH and CDR2 LQKENI. V lost 8 bases, J lost 5 bases, and 10 bases stayed unmatched. The CDR3 is 14 residues long. Written as DNA, the CDR3 is TGTGCCAGCCAATATGCCGGGACAGGGCACGAGCAGTACTTC. It codes for CASQYAGTGHEQYF.

The chain combines TRBV19 with TRBJ2-7; D perhaps matches TRBD1 (6 bases). The germline gives CDR1 LNHDA, CDR2 SQIVND (reference sequence). The ends were cut back, 4 bases at V and 3 bases at J, with 13 bases in the middle. The CDR3 sequence is 14 residues long. DNA for the CDR3: TGTGCCAGTAGTACCAACACAGGGTTCTACGAGCAGTACTTC. Protein: CASSTNTGFYEQYF.

The chain combines TRBV5-1 with TRBJ2-5; TRBD1 might be the D (6 bases). The CDR3 covers 15 residues. Between the trimmed V and J ends, which lost 1 base and 5 bases, there was a span of 15 bases. Germline V gene lookup returns CDR1 SGHRS and CDR2 YFSETQ. The CDR3 coding sequence is TGCGCCAGCAGCTTGAGCGGTACAGGGTTGGAGACCCAGTACTTC. It translates to CASSLSGTGLETQYF.

The V and J genes are TRBV5-1 and TRBJ2-7; 9 bases match TRBD1. The CDR3 totals 14 residues. The trim removed 4 bases at V and 3 bases at J, leaving 5 bases unmatched. In germline, CDR1 is SGHRS, CDR2 YFSETQ. The DNA of the CDR3 is TGCGCCAGCAGCAGGGGACAGGGAGTCTACGAGCAGTACTTC. This translates into CASSRGQGVYEQYF.

V is TRBV6-6 and J is TRBJ1-3, with D possibly TRBD1 on 5 matching bases. This CDR3 comprises 12 residues. Per the germline V gene, CDR1 is MNHNY and CDR2 is SVGAGI (reference sequence). V lost 2 bases, J lost 11 bases, and 10 bases lay in between. The CDR3 DNA reads TGTGCCAGCAGTTACGTCGGGGGGTCCATATATTTT. It codes for CASSYVGGSIYF.

The chain combines TRBV19 with TRBJ1-2; 12 nucleotides agree with TRBD1. Looked up from germline, CDR1 is LNHDA and CDR2 is SQIVND (reference sequence). The CDR3 is made up of 17 amino acids. Trimming cost V 6 bases and J 7 bases; bases outside gene matches: 15. For the CDR3, the DNA is TGTGCCAGTAGGGGACAGGGGGCAACGAGAAGGACCCTTGGCTACACCTTC. Translating gives CASRGQGATRRTLGYTF.

This CDR3 reads CASSQRALQVGETQYF. CDR3 bases: TGCGCCAGCAGCCAGAGGGCGTTGCAGGTAGGAGAGACCCAGTACTTC. V usage is TRBV5-1 and J usage is TRBJ2-5; tentatively, D is TRBD2 (5 bases). CDR1 SGHRS and CDR2 YFSETQ come from the germline V gene. V lost 4 bases, J lost 4 bases, and 20 bases lay in between. The CDR3 spans 16 residues.

This clone was detected once. The chain couples TRBV12-5 to TRBJ2-1, with 7 bases matching TRBD1. The ends lost 6 bases at V and 15 bases at J; junction bases unmatched: 8. In germline, CDR1 is LGHNT, CDR2 FRNRAP. The CDR3 has 11 residues. The CDR3 spells CASGLEGAGFF. CDR3 nucleotides: TGTGCTAGTGGCCTAGAGGGGGCTGGGTTCTTC.

The chain combines TRBV7-9 with TRBJ1-1; D unclear. Germline CDR1 and CDR2: SEHNR and FQNEAQ (reference sequence). V was trimmed by 5 bases and J by 8 bases, leaving 9 bases between them. The CDR3 totals 11 residues. In DNA form, the CDR3 reads TGTGCCAGCAGCCCCGAGAGGGAAGCTTTCTTT. Protein: CASSPEREAFF.

This clone showed up just once. The rearrangement links TRBV7-2 to TRBJ2-3; TRBD2 aligns across 9 bases. V shed 1 base, J shed 5 bases, and the junction held 13 bases outside the gene matches. Germline-derived CDR1 and CDR2 are SGHTA and FQGNSA. CDR3 size: 18 residues. The CDR3 spells CASSLVGGGVGTVDTQYF. The CDR3 nucleotides are TGTGCCAGCAGCTTAGTCGGCGGGGGGGTGGGGACTGTAGATACGCAGTATTTT.